The T cell receptor (beta chain) under discussion was sequenced for a study of OX40 agonist ivuxolimab in advanced cancers. The wider study: The diagnoses of dose-escalation patients were hepatocellular carcinoma, melanoma, renal cell or head and neck cancer.

A note on this clone: Its antigen is unidentified. This sample also contains other DNA sequences that code for the same CDR3.

Study-wide results and caveats: Expansion of clones was among the lowest in partial responders at 0.1-3.0 mg/kg.

Any history of autoimmune disease or systemic immunosuppression disqualified patients. Assay used: immunoSEQ multiplex PCR; TCRdb lists only in-frame clones, some missing. The data contain tens of thousands of clones, more than 70% of them seen just once; the ten biggest clones take up 0.25% to 0.3%. The CDR3 contains 16 residues. The germline CDR1 and CDR2 sequences are SGDLS and YYNGEE. The V end lost 0 bases, the J end lost 0 bases, and 13 bases lay between the germline ends. The sequencing here drew on CD4+ or CD8+ T cells sorted from blood, taken in a trial of the OX40 agonist ivuxolimab. The gene calls are TRBV9 and TRBJ2-7; D gene ambiguous. The receptor's source is an adult with an advanced solid tumor such as melanoma, head and neck, liver or kidney cancer. CDR3 coding DNA: TGTGCCAGCAGCGTAGGGGAAGGGCCGAGCTCCTACGAGCAGTACTTC. Its protein is CASSVGEGPSSYEQYF.